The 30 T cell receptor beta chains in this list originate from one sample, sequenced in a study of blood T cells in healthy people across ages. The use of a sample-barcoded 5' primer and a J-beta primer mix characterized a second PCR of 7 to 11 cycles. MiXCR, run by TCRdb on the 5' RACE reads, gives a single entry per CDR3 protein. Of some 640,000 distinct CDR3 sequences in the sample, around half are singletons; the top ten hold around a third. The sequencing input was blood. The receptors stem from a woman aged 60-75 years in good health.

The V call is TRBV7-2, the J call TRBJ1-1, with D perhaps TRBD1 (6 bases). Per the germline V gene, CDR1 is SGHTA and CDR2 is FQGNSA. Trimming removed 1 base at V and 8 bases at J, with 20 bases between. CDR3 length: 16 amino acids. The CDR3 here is CASSLGIGTGRGEAFF. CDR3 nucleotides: TGTGCCAGCAGCTTAGGAATCGGTACAGGGAGGGGAGAAGCTTTCTTT. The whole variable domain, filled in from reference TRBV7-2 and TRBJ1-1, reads GAGVSQSPSNKVTEKGKDVELRCDPISGHTALYWYRQSLGQGLEFLIYFQGNSAPDKSGLPSDRFSAERTGGSVSTLTIQRTQQEDSAVYLCASSLGIGTGRGEAFFGQGTRLTVV.

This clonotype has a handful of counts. The CDR3 DNA is TGTGCCAGCAGCTTACAGACAGGAGAAGAGACCCAGTACTTC. Residues: CASSLQTGEETQYF. The chain employs TRBV5-5 and TRBJ2-5, with D possibly being TRBD1 (6 bases). This CDR3 region has 14 residues. The germline V gene has CDR1 SGHKS and CDR2 YYEKEE (reference sequence). V dropped 2 bases and J dropped 3 bases, with 11 bases sitting between them.

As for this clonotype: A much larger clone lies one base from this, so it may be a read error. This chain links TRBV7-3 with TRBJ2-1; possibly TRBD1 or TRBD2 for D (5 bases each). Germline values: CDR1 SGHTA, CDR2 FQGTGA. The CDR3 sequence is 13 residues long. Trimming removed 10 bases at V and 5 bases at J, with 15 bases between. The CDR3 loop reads CANSPGRNNEQFF. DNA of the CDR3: TGTGCCAACTCCCCGGGGCGGAACAATGAGCAGTTCTTC.

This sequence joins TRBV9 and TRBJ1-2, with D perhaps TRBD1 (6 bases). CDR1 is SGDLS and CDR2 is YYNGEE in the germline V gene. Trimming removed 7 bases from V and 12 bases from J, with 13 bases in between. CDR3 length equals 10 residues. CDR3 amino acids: CASGQGSHTF. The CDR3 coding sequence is TGTGCCAGCGGTCAGGGGAGTCACACCTTC.

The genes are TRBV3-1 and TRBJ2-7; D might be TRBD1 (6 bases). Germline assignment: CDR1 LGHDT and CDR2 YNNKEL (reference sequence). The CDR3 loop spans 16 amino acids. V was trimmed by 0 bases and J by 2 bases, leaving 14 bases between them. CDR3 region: CASSQDKRGTTYEQYF. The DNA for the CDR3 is TGTGCCAGCAGCCAAGATAAGAGGGGGACGACCTACGAGCAGTACTTC.

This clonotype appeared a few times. As DNA, the CDR3 is TGTGCCAGCAGTCGGGACAGGACTAGCGAGACCCAGTACTTC. As protein: CASSRDRTSETQYF. The chain links TRBV27 to TRBJ2-5; perhaps D is TRBD1 or TRBD2 (8 bases each). The germline V gene encodes CDR1 MNHEY and CDR2 SMNVEV (reference sequence). V lost 5 bases, J lost 5 bases, and 15 bases lay in between. This CDR3 spans 14 amino acids.

This CDR3 reads CAIGVLETDQGVYF. CDR3 DNA: TGTGCCATCGGTGTTTTAGAGACAGACCAGGGAGTGTACTTC. The rearrangement uses TRBV10-3 and TRBJ2-4; TRBD1 or TRBD2 may be the D gene (5 bases each). CDR1 is ENHRY, CDR2 SYGVKD, per germline. The CDR3 is made up of 14 amino acids. Trimming left V 8 bases short and J 15 bases short, with 26 bases between.

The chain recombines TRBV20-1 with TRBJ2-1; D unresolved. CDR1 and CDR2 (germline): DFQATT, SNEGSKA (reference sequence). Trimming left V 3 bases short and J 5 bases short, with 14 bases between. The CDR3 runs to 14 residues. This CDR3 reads CSARAEKTHNEQFF. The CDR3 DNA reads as TGCAGTGCTAGGGCGGAGAAAACCCACAATGAGCAGTTCTTC.

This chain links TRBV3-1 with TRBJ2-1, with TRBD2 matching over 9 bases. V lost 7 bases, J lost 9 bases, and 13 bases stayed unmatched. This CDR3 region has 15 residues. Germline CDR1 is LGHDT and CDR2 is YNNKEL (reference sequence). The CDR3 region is CASTRSAGGGVEQFF. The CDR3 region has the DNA TGTGCCAGCACCCGAAGTGCGGGAGGGGGGGTTGAGCAGTTCTTC.

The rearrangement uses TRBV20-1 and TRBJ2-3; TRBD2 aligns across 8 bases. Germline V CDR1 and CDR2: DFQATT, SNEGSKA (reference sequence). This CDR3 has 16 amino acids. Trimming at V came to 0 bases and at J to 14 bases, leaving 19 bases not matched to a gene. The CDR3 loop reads CSARDQAGLAREGLYF. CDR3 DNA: TGCAGTGCTAGAGATCAGGCTGGACTAGCCCGGGAAGGGTTGTATTTT.

The CDR3 region has the DNA TGCAGCGACAGCTCAGCGGGAGGGGGGGGCAATGAGCAGTTCTTC. It translates to CSDSSAGGGGNEQFF. The genes are TRBV29-1 and TRBJ2-1; the match to TRBD2 covers 10 bases. V gave up 7 bases and J gave up 6 bases; unmatched junction bases: 12. The CDR3 is made up of 15 amino acids. Germline V gives CDR1 SQVTM, CDR2 ANQGSEA.

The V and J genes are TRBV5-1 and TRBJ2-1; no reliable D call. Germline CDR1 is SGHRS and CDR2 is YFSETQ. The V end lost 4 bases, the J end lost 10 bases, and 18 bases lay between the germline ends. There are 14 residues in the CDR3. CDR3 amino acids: CASSQPGASQEQFF. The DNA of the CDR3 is TGCGCCAGCAGCCAGCCTGGTGCTAGTCAGGAGCAGTTCTTC.

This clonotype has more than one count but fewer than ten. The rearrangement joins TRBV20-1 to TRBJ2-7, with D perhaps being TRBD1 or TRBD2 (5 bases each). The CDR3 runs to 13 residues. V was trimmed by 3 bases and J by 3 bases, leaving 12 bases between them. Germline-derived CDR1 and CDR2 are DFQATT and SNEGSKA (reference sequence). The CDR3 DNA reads TGCAGTGCTAGTTTTCGTGGGGGCTACGAGCAGTACTTC. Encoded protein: CSASFRGGYEQYF.

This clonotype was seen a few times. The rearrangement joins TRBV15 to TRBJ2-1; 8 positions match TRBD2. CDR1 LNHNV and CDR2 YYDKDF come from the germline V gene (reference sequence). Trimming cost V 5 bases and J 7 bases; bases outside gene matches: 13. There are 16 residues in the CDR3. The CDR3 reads CATSVGERENTNEQFF. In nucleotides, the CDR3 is TGTGCCACCAGCGTGGGGGAGCGGGAGAATACAAATGAGCAGTTCTTC.

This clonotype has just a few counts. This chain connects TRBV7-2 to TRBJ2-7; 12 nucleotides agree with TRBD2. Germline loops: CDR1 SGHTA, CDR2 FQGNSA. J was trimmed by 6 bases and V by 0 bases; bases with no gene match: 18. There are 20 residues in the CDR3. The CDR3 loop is CASSLAPTALAGGPDTEQYF. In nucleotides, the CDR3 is TGTGCCAGCAGCTTAGCCCCCACAGCCCTAGCGGGAGGGCCTGACACCGAGCAGTACTTC.

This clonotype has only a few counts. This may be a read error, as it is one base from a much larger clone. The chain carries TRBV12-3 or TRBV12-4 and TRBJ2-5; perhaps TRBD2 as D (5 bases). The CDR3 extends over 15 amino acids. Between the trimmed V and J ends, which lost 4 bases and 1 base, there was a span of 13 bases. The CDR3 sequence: CASSSPAGLQETQYF. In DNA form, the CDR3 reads TGTGCCAGCAGTTCCCCCGCGGGTCTCCAAGAGACCCAGTACTTC.

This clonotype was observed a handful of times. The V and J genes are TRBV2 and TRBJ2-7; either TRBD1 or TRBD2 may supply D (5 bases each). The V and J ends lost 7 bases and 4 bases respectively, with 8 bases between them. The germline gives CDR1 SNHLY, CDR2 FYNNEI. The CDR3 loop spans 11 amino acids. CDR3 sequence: CASKGRYEQYF. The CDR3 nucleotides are TGTGCCAGCAAGGGGAGATACGAGCAGTACTTC.

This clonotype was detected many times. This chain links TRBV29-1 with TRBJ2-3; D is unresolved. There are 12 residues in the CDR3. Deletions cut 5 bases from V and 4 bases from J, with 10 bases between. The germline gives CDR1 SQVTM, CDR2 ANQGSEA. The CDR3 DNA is TGCAGCGTTAGGTTGGCGGCAGATACGCAGTATTTT. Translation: CSVRLAADTQYF.

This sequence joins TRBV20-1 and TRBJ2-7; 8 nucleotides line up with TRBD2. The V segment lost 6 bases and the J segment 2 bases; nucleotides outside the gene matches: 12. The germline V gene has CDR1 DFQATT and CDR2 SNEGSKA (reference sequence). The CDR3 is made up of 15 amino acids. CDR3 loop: CSAETSGRGTYEQYF. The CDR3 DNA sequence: TGCAGTGCCGAGACGAGCGGGAGAGGAACCTACGAGCAGTACTTC.

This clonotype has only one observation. CDR3 amino acids: CASSRRSGYNEKLFF. CDR3 bases: TGCGCCAGCAGCCGCCGGTCAGGTTATAATGAAAAACTGTTTTTT. This chain links TRBV4-3 with TRBJ1-4; D is uncertain. The germline V gene has CDR1 LGHNA and CDR2 YSLEER. With 4 bases removed from V and 4 bases from J, the gap between germline ends came to 13 bases. The CDR3 runs 15 residues.

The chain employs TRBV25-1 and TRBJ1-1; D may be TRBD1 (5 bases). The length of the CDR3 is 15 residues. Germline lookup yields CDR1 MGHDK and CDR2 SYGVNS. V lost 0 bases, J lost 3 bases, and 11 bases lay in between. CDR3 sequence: CASSEYGTLDTEAFF. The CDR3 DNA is TGTGCCAGCAGTGAATATGGGACCTTGGACACTGAAGCTTTCTTT.

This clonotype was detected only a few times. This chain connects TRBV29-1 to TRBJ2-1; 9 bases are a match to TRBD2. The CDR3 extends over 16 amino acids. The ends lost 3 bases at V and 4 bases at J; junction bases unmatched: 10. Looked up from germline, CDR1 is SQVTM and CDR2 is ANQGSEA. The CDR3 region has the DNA TGCAGCGTTGACCAAATAGCGGGAGAGAGGTACAATGAGCAGTTCTTC. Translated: CSVDQIAGERYNEQFF.

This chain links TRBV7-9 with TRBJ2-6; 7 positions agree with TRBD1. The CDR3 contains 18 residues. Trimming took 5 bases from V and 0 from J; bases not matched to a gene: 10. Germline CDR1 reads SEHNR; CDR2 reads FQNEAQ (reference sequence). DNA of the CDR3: TGTGCCAGCAGCGCCGCGGACAGGCGCCGCTCTGGGGCCAACGTCCTGACTTTC. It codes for CASSAADRRRSGANVLTF.

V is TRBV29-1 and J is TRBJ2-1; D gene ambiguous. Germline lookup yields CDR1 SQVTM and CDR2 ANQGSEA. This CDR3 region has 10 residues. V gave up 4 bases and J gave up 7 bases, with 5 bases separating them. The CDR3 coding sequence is TGCAGCGTTGGTACAAATGAGCAGTTCTTC. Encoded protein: CSVGTNEQFF.

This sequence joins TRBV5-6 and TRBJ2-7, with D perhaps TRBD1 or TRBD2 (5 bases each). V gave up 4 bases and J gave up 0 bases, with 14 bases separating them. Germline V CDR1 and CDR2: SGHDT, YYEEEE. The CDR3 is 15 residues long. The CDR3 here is CASSPRGLRSYEQYF. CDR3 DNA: TGTGCCAGCAGCCCGAGGGGCTTACGCTCCTACGAGCAGTACTTC. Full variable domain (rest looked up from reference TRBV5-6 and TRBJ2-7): DAGVTQSPTHLIKTRGQQVTLRCSPKSGHDTVSWYQQALGQGPQFIFQYYEEEERQRGNFPDRFSGHQFPNYSSELNVNALLLGDSALYLCASSPRGLRSYEQYFGPGTRLTVT.

CDR3 nucleotides: TGTGCCAGCAGATCATTCGGTGGGGGACAGGGGGGGCCCCAGCATTTT. As protein: CASRSFGGGQGGPQHF. This chain connects TRBV7-2 to TRBJ1-5; 11 bases match TRBD1. Germline CDR1 SGHTA, CDR2 FQGNSA. The CDR3 is made up of 16 amino acids. The ends lost 6 bases at V and 9 bases at J; junction bases unmatched: 13.

The CDR3 coding sequence is TGCGCCAGCAGCTTGGAAACGGTGACCCAAGAGACCCAGTACTTC. Translated, it gives CASSLETVTQETQYF. The chain links TRBV5-1 to TRBJ2-5; no firm D call. The CDR3 extends over 15 amino acids. V lost 0 bases, J lost 1 base, and 10 bases lay in between. Germline values: CDR1 SGHRS, CDR2 YFSETQ.

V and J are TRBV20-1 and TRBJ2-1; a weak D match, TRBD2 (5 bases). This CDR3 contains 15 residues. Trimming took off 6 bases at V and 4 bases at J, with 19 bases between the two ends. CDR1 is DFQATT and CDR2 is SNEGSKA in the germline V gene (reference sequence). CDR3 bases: TGCAGTGCCCTCAGTGGAAGCGGTCTTTACAATGAGCAGTTCTTC. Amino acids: CSALSGSGLYNEQFF.

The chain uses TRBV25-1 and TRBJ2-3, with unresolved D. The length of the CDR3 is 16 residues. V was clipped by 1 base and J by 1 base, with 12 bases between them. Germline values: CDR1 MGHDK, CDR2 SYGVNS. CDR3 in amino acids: CASSESKRVGTDTQYF. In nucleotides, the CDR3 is TGTGCCAGCAGTGAATCCAAAAGGGTCGGCACAGATACGCAGTATTTT.

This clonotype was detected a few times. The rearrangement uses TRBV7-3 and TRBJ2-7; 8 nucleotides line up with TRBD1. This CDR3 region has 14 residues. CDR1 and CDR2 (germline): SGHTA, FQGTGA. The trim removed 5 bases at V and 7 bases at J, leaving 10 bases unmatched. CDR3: CASSPRQGKNEQYF. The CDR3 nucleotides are TGTGCCAGCAGCCCGCGACAGGGGAAGAATGAGCAGTACTTC.